The 6 T cell receptor beta chains listed next were all sequenced from one sample in a study of PD-L1 blockade in urothelial cancer. Some clones are missing from TCRdb's copy, which holds only in-frame ones; the method was immunoSEQ multiplex PCR. The data hold about 130,000 clones, with less than 85% observed a single time. As for time point: pretreatment peripheral blood. Material: PBMCs, obtained around atezolizumab (anti-PD-L1) treatment. The receptors were sampled from a man aged 45-65 years with urothelial cancer.

J is TRBJ2-5 and V is TRBV9; 9 bases fit TRBD1. Germline CDR1 reads SGDLS; CDR2 reads YYNGEE. The CDR3 is 16 residues long. Trimming removed 3 bases from V and 4 bases from J; junction bases left unmatched: 10. The CDR3 is CASSGPRQGGGETQYF. Written as DNA, the CDR3 is TGTGCCAGCAGCGGACCGCGACAGGGGGGGGGAGAGACCCAGTACTTC.

The chain combines TRBV28 with TRBJ2-7; TRBD2 aligns across 7 bases. V lost 3 bases and J lost 0; bases outside the gene matches: 8. The V gene's germline CDR1 is MDHEN and CDR2 SYDVKM. There are 16 residues in the CDR3. The CDR3 sequence is CASSFRPRTSSYEQYF. CDR3 nucleotide sequence: TGTGCCAGCAGTTTCCGCCCCCGGACTAGCTCCTACGAGCAGTACTTC. The full variable domain, rest sourced from reference TRBV28 and TRBJ2-7, is DVKVTQSSRYLVKRTGEKVFLECVQDMDHENMFWYRQDPGLGLRLIYFSYDVKMKEKGDIPEGYSVSREKKERFSLILESASTNQTSMYLCASSFRPRTSSYEQYFGPGTRLTVT.

This clone turned up a few times. The rearrangement joins TRBV5-8 to TRBJ2-6; 7 nucleotides align to TRBD2. Unmatched junction bases numbered 2, after V lost 2 bases and J lost 0 bases. The CDR3 has 16 residues. The germline V gene has CDR1 SGHTS and CDR2 YDEGEE. The CDR3 protein is CASSFGGYSGANVLTF. CDR3 in DNA: TGTGCCAGCAGCTTCGGGGGGTACTCTGGGGCCAACGTCCTGACTTTC.

Only one count was recorded for this clone. The chain joins TRBV9 to TRBJ2-5, with 8 bases fitting TRBD1. From germline, CDR1 is SGDLS and CDR2 YYNGEE. The CDR3 totals 16 residues. V gave up 3 bases and J gave up 5 bases; unmatched junction bases: 12. The CDR3 nucleotides read TGTGCCAGCAGCGAAGCCAGACAGGGGTGGAGGGAGACCCAGTACTTC. This codes for CASSEARQGWRETQYF.

The rearrangement joins TRBV5-8 to TRBJ2-6, with 8 nucleotides matching TRBD2. Unmatched junction bases numbered 10, after V lost 2 bases and J lost 0 bases. This CDR3 has 19 residues. The V gene's germline CDR1 is SGHTS and CDR2 YDEGEE. CDR3 region: CASSLLFGRALSGANVLTF. CDR3 sequence (DNA): TGTGCCAGCAGCTTATTATTCGGGAGGGCGCTCTCTGGGGCCAACGTCCTGACTTTC.

The rearrangement joins TRBV7-8 to TRBJ1-5; D is unclear. Germline-derived CDR1 and CDR2 are SGHVS and FQNEAQ. V dropped 3 bases and J dropped 6 bases, with 9 bases sitting between them. The CDR3 is made up of 13 amino acids. CDR3 bases: TGTGCCAGCAGCTTCTCCGCGGTTCAGCCCCAGCATTTT. Translation gives CASSFSAVQPQHF.